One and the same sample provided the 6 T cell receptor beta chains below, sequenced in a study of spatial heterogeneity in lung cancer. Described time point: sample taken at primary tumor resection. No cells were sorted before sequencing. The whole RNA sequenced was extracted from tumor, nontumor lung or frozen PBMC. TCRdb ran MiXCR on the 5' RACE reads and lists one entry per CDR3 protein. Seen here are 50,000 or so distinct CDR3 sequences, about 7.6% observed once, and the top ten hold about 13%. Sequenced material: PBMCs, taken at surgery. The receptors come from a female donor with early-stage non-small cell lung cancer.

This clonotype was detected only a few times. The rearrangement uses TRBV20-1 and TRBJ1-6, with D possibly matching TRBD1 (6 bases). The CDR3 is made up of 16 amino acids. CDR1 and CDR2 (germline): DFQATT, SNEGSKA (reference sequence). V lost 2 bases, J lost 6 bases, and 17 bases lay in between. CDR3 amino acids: CSARPAPQGVNSPLHF. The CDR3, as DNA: TGCAGTGCTAGACCCGCTCCACAGGGAGTTAATTCACCCCTCCACTTT.

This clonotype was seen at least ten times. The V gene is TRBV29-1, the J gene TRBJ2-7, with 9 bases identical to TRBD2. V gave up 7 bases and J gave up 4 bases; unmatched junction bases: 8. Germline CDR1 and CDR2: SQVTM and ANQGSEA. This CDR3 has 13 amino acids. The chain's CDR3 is CSAAAGGGYEQYF. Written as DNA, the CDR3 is TGCAGCGCAGCCGCGGGGGGGGGATACGAGCAGTACTTC.

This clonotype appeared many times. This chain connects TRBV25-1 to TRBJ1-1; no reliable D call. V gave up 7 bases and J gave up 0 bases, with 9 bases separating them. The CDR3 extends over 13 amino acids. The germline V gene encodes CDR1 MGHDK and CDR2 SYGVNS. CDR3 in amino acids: CASKGQLNTEAFF. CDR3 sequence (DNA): TGTGCCAGCAAAGGGCAGCTGAACACTGAAGCTTTCTTT.

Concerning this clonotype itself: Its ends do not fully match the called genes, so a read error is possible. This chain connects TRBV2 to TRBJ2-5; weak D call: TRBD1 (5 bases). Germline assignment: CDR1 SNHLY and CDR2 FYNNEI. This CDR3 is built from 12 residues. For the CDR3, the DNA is TGTGCCAGCAATGAAAACAGGGAGACCCAGTACTTC. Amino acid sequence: CASNENRETQYF.

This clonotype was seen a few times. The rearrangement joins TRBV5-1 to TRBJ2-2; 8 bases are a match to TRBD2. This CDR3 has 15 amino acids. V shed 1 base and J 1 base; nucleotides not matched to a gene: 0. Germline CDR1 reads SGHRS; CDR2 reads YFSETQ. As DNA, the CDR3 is TGCGCCAGCAGCTTGCGGGGGGGGAACACCGGGGAGCTGTTTTTT. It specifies CASSLRGGNTGELFF.

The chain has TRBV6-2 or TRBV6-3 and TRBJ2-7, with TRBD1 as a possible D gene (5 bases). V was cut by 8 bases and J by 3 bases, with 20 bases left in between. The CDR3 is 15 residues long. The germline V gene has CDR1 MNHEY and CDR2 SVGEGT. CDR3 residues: CASRPPTGRNYEQYF. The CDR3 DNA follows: TGTGCCAGCCGACCCCCCACAGGCAGAAACTACGAGCAGTACTTC.